This TCR beta chain was observed in a study of blood T cell repertoires in COVID-19. About the study: In each case, the material was cDNA or gDNA derived from T cells, B-cell-depleted T cells, or PBMCs.

V lost 3 bases to trimming and J lost 8 bases; unmatched junction nucleotides: 6. Germline CDR1 and CDR2: LGHDT and YNNKEL (reference sequence). This CDR3 spans 14 amino acids. Source study methods: Scientists estimated how many nucleated cells there were by amplifying reference gene primers. Produced via immunoSEQ multiplex PCR; TCRdb's table is partial and in-frame only. V and J calls and clone size are those listed in that table; D and trimming were worked out from the DNA. Found here are about 77,000 clones, 60% to 80% of them singletons; the top ten hold roughly 15%. This sequence joins TRBV3-1 (or the pseudogene TRBV3-2) and TRBJ2-4, with 8 positions matching TRBD1. The receptor was derived from a man in his sixties or seventies with active or convalescent COVID-19. The sequenced sample was peripheral blood. The CDR3 spells CASSHTQGVDIQYF. CDR3 DNA sequence: TGTGCCAGCAGCCACACACAGGGGGTGGACATTCAGTACTTC.